This section outlines one T cell receptor (beta chain) sequence together with its context. The data are from a study of graft-versus-host responses after intestinal transplantation. Regarding the study as a whole: Peak circulating GvH clone levels were associated with early post-transplant HvG declines.

Repertoires were generated with immunoSEQ multiplex PCR, while TCRdb's copy carries only in-frame clones and drops some. The sample records 15,000 to 18,000 clones, 25% to 40% being singletons. With V trimmed by 6 bases and J by 7 bases, 9 bases remained unmatched. The CDR3 has 14 amino acids. Germline CDR1 reads SQVTM; CDR2 reads ANQGSEA. Sorted after the reaction were proliferating CFSE-low CD3+CD4+ and CD3+CD8+ responders. This chain connects TRBV29-1 to TRBJ2-7; 13 bases agree with TRBD2. The sample consisted of alloreactive CD4+ T cells from a mixed lymphocyte reaction culture, taken before intestinal transplant. The sample's subset: CFSE-low proliferating T cells sorted from roughly six-day pre-transplant mixed lymphocyte reaction (GvH or HvG direction). The sequence was obtained from a human patient who received an intestinal transplant. CDR3 nucleotide sequence: TGCAGCGTGACTGGGACTAGCGGGGACAATGAGCAGTACTTC. The encoded protein is CSVTGTSGDNEQYF.